These 16 T cell receptor beta chains came from one sample sequenced in a study of cytomegalovirus exposure and HLA in healthy donors. PCR amplification relied on 60 Vbeta primers (plus 13 Jbeta primers). Here immunoSEQ multiplex PCR was the method, and the copy in TCRdb shows in-frame clones only, minus some. This table holds under 200,000 clones. Sequenced sample: PBMCs. The source of these receptors is a man aged 25-45 years in good health and CMV-seronegative.

CDR3 DNA: TGTGCCAGCAGTTTTCAGGCACAGGGATATGGCTACACCTTC. This sequence encodes CASSFQAQGYGYTF. The chain couples TRBV27 to TRBJ1-2; D is possibly TRBD1 (6 bases). The ends were cut back, 3 bases at V and 5 bases at J, with 13 bases in the middle. The CDR3 has 14 amino acids. In germline, CDR1 is MNHEY, CDR2 SMNVEV (reference sequence).

The chain combines TRBV5-4 with TRBJ2-3; D is possibly TRBD2 (6 bases). The CDR3 is 15 amino acids. V was trimmed by 3 bases and J by 4 bases, leaving 15 bases between them. Germline values: CDR1 SGHNT, CDR2 YYREEE (reference sequence). CDR3 in amino acids: CASSSFGGFPDTQYF. The CDR3 DNA is TGTGCCAGCAGCTCCTTCGGGGGTTTCCCAGATACGCAGTATTTT.

The chain recombines TRBV5-1 with TRBJ2-5; 8 positions agree with TRBD2. The CDR3 has 16 amino acids. Looked up from germline, CDR1 is SGHRS and CDR2 is YFSETQ. With V trimmed by 1 base and J by 0 bases, 5 bases remained unmatched. The CDR3 region is CASSLQLAGNQETQYF. As DNA, the CDR3 is TGCGCCAGCAGCTTGCAATTAGCGGGGAACCAAGAGACCCAGTACTTC.

The J gene is TRBJ1-4, the V gene TRBV18; D is unclear. The CDR3 spans 20 residues. Germline V gene lookup returns CDR1 KGHSH and CDR2 LQKENI. V was cut by 5 bases and J by 7 bases, with 32 bases left in between. The CDR3 here is CASSANVPAHQRMIGEKLFF. CDR3 nucleotides: TGTGCCAGCTCAGCAAACGTGCCAGCCCACCAGAGGATGATCGGTGAAAAACTGTTTTTT.

The chain has TRBV5-1 and TRBJ1-1; perhaps TRBD1 as D (6 bases). The CDR3 has 16 residues. Germline V gene data show CDR1 as SGHRS and CDR2 as YFSETQ. Trimming stripped 5 bases from V and 4 bases from J, with 21 bases between. The CDR3 sequence: CASREVPGVTGTEAFF. As DNA, the CDR3 is TGCGCCAGCAGGGAAGTGCCAGGGGTAACGGGCACTGAAGCTTTCTTT.

In regard to this clone: This CDR3 is also generated by other DNA sequences in the sample. This chain uses TRBV5-1 with TRBJ2-3, with 8 bases fitting TRBD2. Germline CDR1 reads SGHRS; CDR2 reads YFSETQ. CDR3 length: 14 amino acids. J was trimmed by 4 bases and V by 2 bases; bases with no gene match: 3. In DNA form, the CDR3 reads TGCGCCAGCAGCTTAGCGGGAGTATCAGATACGCAGTATTTT. It encodes CASSLAGVSDTQYF.

The V gene is TRBV2, the J gene TRBJ2-2; 8 nucleotides line up with TRBD2. The CDR3 is made up of 16 amino acids. The V gene end was trimmed by 9 bases and the J gene end by 4 bases; junction bases not matched to a gene: 13. The germline gives CDR1 SNHLY, CDR2 FYNNEI. CDR3 protein: CARARAAGEATGELFF. CDR3 in DNA: TGTGCCAGAGCCCGCGCAGCGGGAGAGGCCACCGGGGAGCTGTTTTTT. The whole variable domain, remainder taken from reference TRBV2 and TRBJ2-2, is EPEVTQTPSHQVTQMGQEVILRCVPISNHLYFYWYRQILGQKVEFLVSFYNNEISEKSEIFDDQFSVERPDGSNFTLKIRSTKLEDSAMYFCARARAAGEATGELFFGEGSRLTVL.

This chain connects TRBV30 to TRBJ2-2; no definite D call. V was cut by 0 bases and J by 6 bases, with 8 bases left in between. This CDR3 is 13 amino acids long. Per germline, CDR1 GTSNPN and CDR2 SVGIG (reference sequence). This CDR3 reads CAWSVAAAGELFF. The CDR3, as DNA: TGTGCCTGGAGTGTAGCTGCGGCCGGGGAGCTGTTTTTT.

The chain recombines TRBV4-1 with TRBJ2-7; 9 bases match TRBD2. V was clipped by 2 bases and J by 5 bases; unmatched bases: 10. Germline lookup yields CDR1 MGHRA and CDR2 YSYEKL. CDR3 length: 16 amino acids. In nucleotides, the CDR3 is TGCGCCAGCAGCCAATTACTAGCGGGTACCCTACACGAGCAGTACTTC. Protein product: CASSQLLAGTLHEQYF.

The chain recombines TRBV27 with TRBJ1-1, with D perhaps matching TRBD1 (6 bases). The V gene's germline CDR1 is MNHEY and CDR2 SMNVEV (reference sequence). The CDR3 is made up of 13 amino acids. Trimming pared 8 bases from V and 1 base from J, leaving 11 bases between. The CDR3 DNA is TGTGCCAGCCGGGACAACGAGAACACTGAAGCTTTCTTT. This codes for CASRDNENTEAFF.

This chain joins TRBV18 and TRBJ2-7, with D perhaps matching TRBD1 (5 bases). V lost 3 bases to trimming and J lost 5 bases, with 14 bases between them. Germline CDR1 reads KGHSH; CDR2 reads LQKENI. The CDR3 contains 14 residues. The CDR3 reads CASSPPSGSHEQYF. The CDR3 coding sequence is TGTGCCAGCTCACCTCCTTCAGGGTCCCACGAGCAGTACTTC.

The gene calls are TRBV2 and TRBJ1-1, with TRBD1 identical over 7 bases. The CDR3 is 14 amino acids. Unmatched junction bases numbered 4, after V lost 6 bases and J lost 0 bases. Germline V CDR1 and CDR2: SNHLY, FYNNEI. The CDR3 here is CASRRTGLNTEAFF. The CDR3 DNA is TGTGCCAGCAGAAGGACAGGATTGAACACTGAAGCTTTCTTT.

V and J are TRBV7-9 and TRBJ2-6, with a tentative D call TRBD1 (5 bases). Looked up from germline, CDR1 is SEHNR and CDR2 is FQNEAQ (reference sequence). The CDR3 extends over 19 amino acids. The germline V and J ends were trimmed by 0 bases and 0 bases, with 15 bases remaining between them. The CDR3 loop is CASSLAGASDHSGANVLTF. The DNA for the CDR3 is TGTGCCAGCAGCTTAGCAGGGGCGAGCGATCACTCTGGGGCCAACGTCCTGACTTTC.

V and J are TRBV9 and TRBJ2-3; tentatively, D is TRBD2 (5 bases). Trimming pared 1 base from V and 0 bases from J, leaving 6 bases between. There are 14 residues in the CDR3. Germline CDR1 SGDLS, CDR2 YYNGEE. In nucleotides, the CDR3 is TGTGCCAGCAGCGTAAGAGGGAGCACAGATACGCAGTATTTT. It encodes CASSVRGSTDTQYF.

The chain is built from TRBV6-5 and TRBJ1-1, with 7 bases aligning to TRBD1. This CDR3 comprises 15 residues. Germline lookup yields CDR1 MNHEY and CDR2 SVGAGI. V lost 5 bases and J lost 2; bases outside the gene matches: 8. DNA of the CDR3: TGTGCCAGCAGTGGAGTCCAGGGGGACAACACTGAAGCTTTCTTT. Translating it yields CASSGVQGDNTEAFF.

The V call is TRBV19, the J call TRBJ2-1, with 8 bases that match TRBD2. From germline, CDR1 is LNHDA and CDR2 SQIVND (reference sequence). The ends lost 6 bases at V and 2 bases at J; junction bases unmatched: 6. The CDR3 covers 15 residues. The CDR3 DNA reads as TGTGCCAGTAGCATCGTAGCGGGAACCTACAATGAGCAGTTCTTC. Its translation: CASSIVAGTYNEQFF.